This T cell receptor beta chain was identified in a study of identical twins. A word on this clonotype: Its antigen is not known.

Using its own MiXCR run on the 5' RACE reads, TCRdb lists one record per CDR3 protein. The table has under 300,000 distinct CDR3 sequences, about an eighth seen once. Study-wide results and caveats: Shared out-of-frame alpha sequences (those common to twins) showed excess low generation probability.

This CDR3 region has 15 residues. The germline V gene has CDR1 DFQATT and CDR2 SNEGSKA (reference sequence). V gave up 0 bases and J gave up 3 bases, with 11 bases separating them. The same specimen was also included in a second study, on yellow fever vaccine responses in identical twins.

Sequencing input: memory (CD45RO+) T cells sorted from blood. This clonotype was obtained from a woman under 30 in good health. The V gene is TRBV20-1, the J gene TRBJ2-2; perhaps D is TRBD1 or TRBD2 (6 bases each). CDR3 in amino acids: CSARDWGADTGELFF. The CDR3 DNA sequence: TGCAGTGCTAGAGATTGGGGGGCAGACACCGGGGAGCTGTTTTTT.